This T cell receptor beta chain was retrieved from a study of T cell clusters in autoimmune cytopenias. One tube held mixed TRB-A and TRB-B primer pools for touch-down PCR. Using the multiplex PCR reads, TCRdb records one entry per CDR3 protein without DNA. The specimen's table records more than 12,000 distinct CDR3 sequences. The CDR3 spans 13 residues. Germline-derived CDR1 and CDR2 are PRHDT and FYEKMQ (reference sequence). Each sample's input was 200 to 300 ng genomic DNA, roughly 40,000 genome equivalents. This sample also belongs to another study, concerning T cell repertoires in aging, cancer and after chemotherapy. From that study: Donors were grouped into six age bands spanning 30 or younger through 70 or older. Healthy donors lost TCR diversity with age mainly through richness, cancer patients through richness and evenness.

Sequenced input: peripheral blood. V is TRBV13 and J is TRBJ1-2. This clonotype was obtained from a human donor in good health. CDR3 sequence: CASSLGPAYGYTF.